Given below is one T cell receptor beta chain in context. The antigen is undetermined. These data originate in a study of monozygotic twins with inflammatory bowel disease. Notes on the study in general: Repertoires of patients may have been made more variable by differing immunosuppressive treatments.

From the 5' RACE reads, TCRdb lists one entry per CDR3 protein and no DNA. The sample totals 330,000 or so distinct CDR3 sequences; its top ten clones hold around 2%. This CDR3 is 15 amino acids long. This TCR came from a human donor with ulcerative colitis or Crohn's disease, or a healthy co-twin of an affected twin (not recorded which). This chain joins TRBV12-3 or TRBV12-4 and TRBJ2-5; TCRdb calls TRBD2, which cannot be checked without DNA. Sequencing was done on a sample of blood. CDR3 residues: CASSIEAGSQETQYF.